The rows below give T cell receptor beta chains drawn from one sample of a study of blood T cells in healthy people across ages. MiXCR, run by TCRdb on the 5' RACE reads, gives a single entry per CDR3 protein. The table has about 780,000 distinct CDR3 sequences, roughly 26% seen once; the top ten hold 3%. This sample was also put to use in a study of T cells of mothers and their children.

Sequences were obtained from blood. The receptors shown here come from a boy aged 5-17 years in good health. Each CDR3 is given with its conserved first and last residue. The D gene is left open where the match is weak. A row's size may be missing; if present it is once, few, many or a size class.

clone_size: .; d_call: TRBD2; j_call: TRBJ2-7; v_call: TRBV15; cdr3_nt: TGTGCCACCAGCGGGGGGGCCTACGAGCAGTACTTC; cdr3_aa: CATSGGAYEQYF
clone_size: .; d_call: .; j_call: TRBJ2-3; v_call: TRBV7-2; cdr3_nt: TGTGCCAGCAGCCTCGGAGGGGGGCCGTGGACGCAGTATTTT; cdr3_aa: CASSLGGGPWTQYF
clone_size: .; d_call: .; j_call: TRBJ2-2; v_call: TRBV5-1; cdr3_nt: TGCGCCAGCAGCGACGGGGTTGAGAACACCGGGGAGCTGTTTTTT; cdr3_aa: CASSDGVENTGELFF
clone_size: few; d_call: TRBD1; j_call: TRBJ2-7; v_call: TRBV30; cdr3_nt: TGTGCCTGGAGTCTTGTTGGGACAGGCAGCTACGAGCAGTACTTC; cdr3_aa: CAWSLVGTGSYEQYF
clone_size: few; d_call: .; j_call: TRBJ2-2; v_call: TRBV7-8; cdr3_nt: TGTGCCAGCAGCGGAGGACAGAACACCGGGAAGCTGTTTTTT; cdr3_aa: CASSGGQNTGKLFF
clone_size: .; d_call: TRBD1; j_call: TRBJ1-2; v_call: TRBV12-3/TRBV12-4; cdr3_nt: TGTGCCAGCAGCGATAGCAACCGGGACAGCGCTCTTGGCTACACCTTC; cdr3_aa: CASSDSNRDSALGYTF
clone_size: few; d_call: .; j_call: TRBJ1-1; v_call: TRBV5-1; cdr3_nt: TGCGCCAGCAGCTTGGTGGCAGGACGAGGTACTGAAGCTTTCTTT; cdr3_aa: CASSLVAGRGTEAFF
clone_size: .; d_call: .; j_call: TRBJ1-4; v_call: TRBV7-2; cdr3_nt: TGTGCCAGCAGCTTAGGGACAGCTAAGGGAAAACTGTTTTTT; cdr3_aa: CASSLGTAKGKLFF
clone_size: few; d_call: TRBD1; j_call: TRBJ2-7; v_call: TRBV5-1; cdr3_nt: TGCGCCAGCAGTTCCCGGGACAGGGGAGGATACGAGCAGTACTTC; cdr3_aa: CASSSRDRGGYEQYF
clone_size: few; d_call: .; j_call: TRBJ2-5; v_call: TRBV7-9; cdr3_nt: TGTGCCAGCACCAGATACCGGGGCCTTTCTAAAGAGACCCAGTACTTC; cdr3_aa: CASTRYRGLSKETQYF
clone_size: many; d_call: .; j_call: TRBJ1-5; v_call: TRBV19; cdr3_nt: TGTGCCAGTAGTCGGACGGATAGCAATCAGCCCCAGCATTTT; cdr3_aa: CASSRTDSNQPQHF
clone_size: .; d_call: .; j_call: TRBJ2-5; v_call: TRBV20-1; cdr3_nt: TGCAGTGCTCCGACTAGGGGCCAAGAGACCCAGTACTTC; cdr3_aa: CSAPTRGQETQYF
clone_size: few; d_call: TRBD1; j_call: TRBJ1-1; v_call: TRBV20-1; cdr3_nt: TGCAGTGCCACAAGATGGACAGGGATTGACACTGAAGCTTTCTTT; cdr3_aa: CSATRWTGIDTEAFF
clone_size: .; d_call: TRBD2; j_call: TRBJ2-1; v_call: TRBV20-1; cdr3_nt: TGCAGTGCTAGAGATCAGTCTAGCGGGGGTTACAATGAGCAGTTCTTC; cdr3_aa: CSARDQSSGGYNEQFF
clone_size: few; d_call: TRBD2; j_call: TRBJ2-2; v_call: TRBV10-3; cdr3_nt: TGTGCCACGACGACCGGGACTAGCGGGGGGGCTTACACCGGGGAGCTGTTTTTT; cdr3_aa: CATTTGTSGGAYTGELFF
clone_size: few; d_call: .; j_call: TRBJ2-3; v_call: TRBV5-1; cdr3_nt: TGCGCCAGCAGCTTGGATGGGGGTGCGGAGGATACGCAGTATTTT; cdr3_aa: CASSLDGGAEDTQYF
clone_size: few; d_call: .; j_call: TRBJ1-4; v_call: TRBV12-3/TRBV12-4; cdr3_nt: TGTGCCAGCACCCAATCGATGGGGGTCGCTAATGAAAAACTGTTTTTT; cdr3_aa: CASTQSMGVANEKLFF
clone_size: .; d_call: .; j_call: TRBJ1-2; v_call: TRBV28; cdr3_nt: TGTGCCAGCAGTTTAAATGGGCTGGGTGGCTATGGCTACACCTTC; cdr3_aa: CASSLNGLGGYGYTF
clone_size: .; d_call: .; j_call: TRBJ2-1; v_call: TRBV20-1; cdr3_nt: TGCAGTGCCATACCCCTGGCAGGGGAATGGAGGAATGAGCAGTTCTTC; cdr3_aa: CSAIPLAGEWRNEQFF
clone_size: .; d_call: .; j_call: TRBJ2-7; v_call: TRBV19; cdr3_nt: TGTGCCAGTAGTACCGTCGGCGGCCTAATTTCCTACGAGCAGTACTTC; cdr3_aa: CASSTVGGLISYEQYF
clone_size: .; d_call: .; j_call: TRBJ1-2; v_call: TRBV7-9; cdr3_nt: TGTGCCAGCAGCTTAGCCTTGGGCGACAATGGCTACACCTTC; cdr3_aa: CASSLALGDNGYTF
clone_size: few; d_call: .; j_call: TRBJ1-4; v_call: TRBV11-2; cdr3_nt: TGTGCCAGCAGCTTAACCGTAGGCATTGAAAAACTGTTTTTT; cdr3_aa: CASSLTVGIEKLFF
clone_size: .; d_call: TRBD2; j_call: TRBJ2-3; v_call: TRBV9; cdr3_nt: TGTGCCAGCAGGTCAACATCTAGCGGGCCGATTTTTTATACGCAGTATTTT; cdr3_aa: CASRSTSSGPIFYTQYF
clone_size: .; d_call: .; j_call: TRBJ1-2; v_call: TRBV5-1; cdr3_nt: TGCGCCAGCAGCTCAGGACACTATGGCTGCACCTTC; cdr3_aa: CASSSGHYGCTF
clone_size: few; d_call: TRBD1; j_call: TRBJ2-7; v_call: TRBV12-3/TRBV12-4; cdr3_nt: TGTGCCAGCAGTTTTTGGACAGGGGGCTACGAGCAGTACTTC; cdr3_aa: CASSFWTGGYEQYF
clone_size: .; d_call: .; j_call: TRBJ2-7; v_call: TRBV5-1; cdr3_nt: TGCGCCAGCAGCTCGAGTCGGGACGAGCAGTACTTC; cdr3_aa: CASSSSRDEQYF
clone_size: .; d_call: .; j_call: TRBJ2-5; v_call: TRBV15; cdr3_nt: TGTGCCACCAGCAGCAGTGGGGGGGAGACCCAGTACTTC; cdr3_aa: CATSSSGGETQYF
clone_size: .; d_call: TRBD1; j_call: TRBJ2-4; v_call: TRBV6-1; cdr3_nt: TGTGCCAGCACTATGGGACAGGAAAACATTCAGTACTTC; cdr3_aa: CASTMGQENIQYF
clone_size: few; d_call: .; j_call: TRBJ1-2; v_call: TRBV29-1; cdr3_nt: TGCAGCGTTGAAGATCTTCCAGCTAACTATGGCTACACCTTC; cdr3_aa: CSVEDLPANYGYTF
clone_size: .; d_call: .; j_call: TRBJ1-2; v_call: TRBV18; cdr3_nt: TGTGCCAGCTCATACGAGGGGCATGGCTACACCTTC; cdr3_aa: CASSYEGHGYTF
clone_size: .; d_call: TRBD2; j_call: TRBJ2-3; v_call: TRBV12-3/TRBV12-4; cdr3_nt: TGTGCCAGCAGGGGGACTAGCGGGGGCCCCTCGGCGTCGCAGTATTTT; cdr3_aa: CASRGTSGGPSASQYF
clone_size: .; d_call: .; j_call: TRBJ2-5; v_call: TRBV6-5; cdr3_nt: TGTGCCAGCAGCCCTGGACGGAACCAAGGGACCCAGTACTTC; cdr3_aa: CASSPGRNQGTQYF
clone_size: few; d_call: .; j_call: TRBJ2-1; v_call: TRBV5-1; cdr3_nt: TGCGCCAGCAGCACCGCGGGACAACTTAATGAGCAGTTCTTC; cdr3_aa: CASSTAGQLNEQFF
clone_size: .; d_call: .; j_call: TRBJ2-3; v_call: TRBV14; cdr3_nt: TGTGCCAGCAGCCACCTGGGACCCGGCACAGATACGCAGTATTTT; cdr3_aa: CASSHLGPGTDTQYF
clone_size: few; d_call: TRBD1; j_call: TRBJ2-7; v_call: TRBV28; cdr3_nt: TGTGCCAGCAGACCGGGACAGACCTACGAGCAGTACTTC; cdr3_aa: CASRPGQTYEQYF
clone_size: few; d_call: .; j_call: TRBJ2-4; v_call: TRBV12-3/TRBV12-4; cdr3_nt: TGTGCCAGCAGTTTTGCAGGGAGAGGCATTCAGTACTTC; cdr3_aa: CASSFAGRGIQYF
clone_size: .; d_call: .; j_call: TRBJ2-6; v_call: TRBV27; cdr3_nt: TGTGCCAGCAGTTCGGGACTTCTGGGGCAGGCTCCCTCTGGGGCCAACGTCCTGACTTTC; cdr3_aa: CASSSGLLGQAPSGANVLTF
clone_size: .; d_call: .; j_call: TRBJ2-5; v_call: TRBV9; cdr3_nt: TGTGCCAGCAGCGTAGAGGGCCGTCTAGAGACCCAGTACTTC; cdr3_aa: CASSVEGRLETQYF
clone_size: .; d_call: .; j_call: TRBJ2-1; v_call: TRBV6-6; cdr3_nt: TGTGCCAGCAGACAGGGCTACCTTGACAATGAGCAGTTCTTC; cdr3_aa: CASRQGYLDNEQFF
clone_size: .; d_call: .; j_call: TRBJ1-2; v_call: TRBV12-3/TRBV12-4; cdr3_nt: TGTGCCAGCACTCAAGGGGGGCTTAACTATGGCTACACCTTC; cdr3_aa: CASTQGGLNYGYTF
clone_size: .; d_call: .; j_call: TRBJ2-5; v_call: TRBV6-5; cdr3_nt: TGTGCCAGCAGTTACTCATTTGGGGGTGGGGAGACCCAGTACTTC; cdr3_aa: CASSYSFGGGETQYF
clone_size: few; d_call: .; j_call: TRBJ2-3; v_call: TRBV12-3/TRBV12-4; cdr3_nt: TGTGCCAGCACCAGACTCACAGATACGCAGTATTTT; cdr3_aa: CASTRLTDTQYF
clone_size: once; d_call: .; j_call: TRBJ2-4; v_call: TRBV12-3/TRBV12-4; cdr3_nt: TGTGCCAGCAGTACAGGGACTATTGCCAAAAACATTCAGTACTTC; cdr3_aa: CASSTGTIAKNIQYF
clone_size: .; d_call: .; j_call: TRBJ1-6; v_call: TRBV5-1; cdr3_nt: TGCGCCAGCAGCTTGGGGGACACTAATTCACCCCTCCACTTT; cdr3_aa: CASSLGDTNSPLHF
clone_size: few; d_call: .; j_call: TRBJ1-3; v_call: TRBV10-3; cdr3_nt: TGTGCCATCAGTGAGTCAAGAGAGGGAACGGGAAACACCATATATTTT; cdr3_aa: CAISESREGTGNTIYF